A single sample is the source of the 10 T cell receptor beta chains below, sequenced in a study of T cell changes during pregnancy in multiple sclerosis. The method was immunoSEQ multiplex PCR; TCRdb's version includes in-frame clones alone and lacks a portion of them. Among approximately 45,000 clones listed, roughly 90% were seen once. This specimen consisted of CD8+ T cells from peripheral blood mononuclear cells, obtained in the second trimester of pregnancy. The receptors stem from a female donor with multiple sclerosis, enrolled in a pregnancy study.

V usage is TRBV4-2 and J usage is TRBJ1-6; D uncertain. The germline V gene encodes CDR1 LGHNA and CDR2 YNFKEQ. The CDR3 covers 15 residues. Trimming took off 1 base at V and 8 bases at J, with 12 bases between the two ends. This CDR3 reads CASSQGAEDHSPLHF. In nucleotides, the CDR3 is TGTGCCAGCAGCCAAGGGGCGGAGGACCATTCACCCCTCCACTTT.

This chain joins TRBV4-3 and TRBJ2-5, with D hard to call. The CDR3 contains 13 residues. Trimming shortened V by 4 bases and J by 5 bases, and 11 bases separated the two germline ends. Germline V gives CDR1 LGHNA, CDR2 YSLEER. CDR3 sequence (DNA): TGCGCCAGCAGCCTAAGACTCGGGGAGACCCAGTACTTC. As protein: CASSLRLGETQYF.

The V and J genes are TRBV6-1 and TRBJ2-1; unclear D gene. Trimming cost V 5 bases and J 2 bases, with 7 bases left between them. This CDR3 has 13 amino acids. Germline assignment: CDR1 MNHNS and CDR2 SASEGT. The CDR3 DNA reads as TGTGCCAGCAGTACAGCAGCCTACAATGAGCAGTTCTTC. It encodes CASSTAAYNEQFF.

The V and J genes are TRBV7-9 and TRBJ2-1; no firm D call. The germline CDR1 and CDR2 sequences are SEHNR and FQNEAQ (reference sequence). This CDR3 comprises 12 residues. V gave up 5 bases and J gave up 8 bases, with 10 bases separating them. The CDR3 sequence is CASSPPSDEQFF. DNA for the CDR3: TGTGCCAGCAGCCCTCCTTCCGATGAGCAGTTCTTC. The whole variable domain, remainder taken from reference TRBV7-9 and TRBJ2-1, is DTGVSQNPRHKITKRGQNVTFRCDPISEHNRLYWYRQTLGQGPEFLTYFQNEAQLEKSRLLSDRFSAERPKGSFSTLEIQRTEQGDSAMYLCASSPPSDEQFFGPGTRLTVL.

This rearrangement joins TRBV7-9 to TRBJ2-1, with 15 bases aligning to TRBD2. Trimming took 5 bases from V and 7 from J; bases not matched to a gene: 6. The length of the CDR3 is 16 residues. Germline V gene data show CDR1 as SEHNR and CDR2 as FQNEAQ (reference sequence). CDR3 sequence: CASSRGGLAGGNEQFF. Written as DNA, the CDR3 is TGTGCCAGCAGCCGGGGGGGACTAGCGGGGGGAAATGAGCAGTTCTTC.

This rearrangement joins TRBV5-5 to TRBJ1-2; 10 nucleotides line up with TRBD1. CDR3 length: 16 amino acids. The V and J ends lost 4 bases and 2 bases, in that order; junction bases with no gene match: 8. Germline V gene lookup returns CDR1 SGHKS and CDR2 YYEKEE (reference sequence). CDR3 nucleotide sequence: TGTGCCAGCAGCCCGAGACAGGGGGCGCCGAACTATGGCTACACCTTC. Translating gives CASSPRQGAPNYGYTF.

The V and J genes are TRBV7-3 and TRBJ1-6; possible D gene TRBD1, 6 bases. The CDR3 spans 15 residues. Trimming stripped 2 bases from V and 2 bases from J, with 7 bases between. CDR1 and CDR2 (germline): SGHTA, FQGTGA. The CDR3: CASSLEGAYNSPLHF. For the CDR3, the DNA is TGTGCCAGCAGCTTAGAGGGGGCCTATAATTCACCCCTCCACTTT.

CDR3 protein: CASSSGQGVHEQYF. CDR3 sequence (DNA): TGTGCCAGCAGCTCGGGACAAGGGGTACACGAGCAGTACTTC. The chain recombines TRBV7-8 with TRBJ2-7; possibly TRBD1 for D (6 bases). The CDR3 is made up of 14 amino acids. Per the germline V gene, CDR1 is SGHVS and CDR2 is FQNEAQ. V was cut by 4 bases and J by 5 bases, with 15 bases left in between.

V is TRBV7-8 and J is TRBJ1-1, with 8 bases matching TRBD1. CDR1 is SGHVS and CDR2 is FQNEAQ in the germline V gene. V trimming: 5 bases; J trimming: 3 bases; junction bases outside the gene matches: 11. The CDR3 has 16 amino acids. DNA of the CDR3: TGTGCCAGCAGCATTTTTCCACAGGGGGGGGACACTGAAGCTTTCTTT. Its protein is CASSIFPQGGDTEAFF.

The chain employs TRBV7-6 and TRBJ1-5; D may be TRBD1 (5 bases). V lost 8 bases, J lost 6 bases, and 11 bases lay in between. The CDR3 is 12 residues long. Germline V lookup: CDR1 SGHVS, CDR2 FNYEAQ. As DNA, the CDR3 is TGTGCCAGCGGGGCGGTCGGTCAGCCCCAGCATTTT. It is translated as CASGAVGQPQHF.